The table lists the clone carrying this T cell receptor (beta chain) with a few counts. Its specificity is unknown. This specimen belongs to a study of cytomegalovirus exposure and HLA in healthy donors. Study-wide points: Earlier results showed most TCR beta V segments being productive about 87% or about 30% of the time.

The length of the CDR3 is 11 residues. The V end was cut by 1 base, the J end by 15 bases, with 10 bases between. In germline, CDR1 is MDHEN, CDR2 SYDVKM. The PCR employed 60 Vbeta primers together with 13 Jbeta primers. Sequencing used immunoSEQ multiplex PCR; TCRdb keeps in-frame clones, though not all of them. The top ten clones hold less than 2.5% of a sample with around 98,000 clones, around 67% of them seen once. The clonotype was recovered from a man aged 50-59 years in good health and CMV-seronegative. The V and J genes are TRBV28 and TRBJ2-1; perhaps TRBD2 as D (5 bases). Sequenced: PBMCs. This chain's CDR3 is CASSLFGLAFF. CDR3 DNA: TGTGCCAGCAGTTTATTCGGGCTAGCGTTCTTC.